The present T cell receptor beta chain was sequenced within a study of blood T cell repertoires in COVID-19 (dated by TCRdb to the early 2020s). As for the study more broadly: Samples from collaborators originated in the United States, Italy and Spain and spanned both the acute and convalescent phases of COVID-19. Deeply sampled blood TCRbeta repertoires from subjects exposed to, actively infected with, or recovered from COVID-19 were included in the dataset. A freely available public database, intended as a resource for researchers studying the immune response to SARS-CoV-2, is where the repertoires were released. Where available, HLA class I and class II types were obtained from metadata supplied by the sample provider rather than from assay-based typing. The samples were drawn from two sources: the first 160 participants of the ongoing ImmuneRACE study, and some 1,300 subjects contributed by 6 global collaborators. The material from the prospective study consisted of cDNA or gDNA derived from T cells, B-cell-depleted T cells, or PBMCs. Sample metadata almost always included a de-identified subject ID, COVID-19 status, age in years and sex.

Each collaborating institution followed its own protocols to collect whole blood in K2EDTA tubes. Collaborator samples were shipped for TCRbeta analysis as frozen whole blood, isolated PBMCs, or DNA extracted from either sample type. Paper-wide results and their limitations: How much clinical and demographic metadata was included differed by source and by participant, and the metadata was provided uncurated.

On this clone: Its antigen remains unidentified. Per-nucleotide qualities are absent, and no much larger clonotype sits a single base away.

Ends trimmed: V by 6 bases, J by 3 bases; bases unmatched to a gene: 13. CDR1 and CDR2 are read off the germline V gene as MDHEN and SYDVKM. The CDR3 contains 17 residues, cysteine and phenylalanine counted. The sequence is cut down to CDR3 DNA, 51 bases in frame from base 1. TCRbeta CDR3 regions were amplified from genomic DNA by means of the immunoSEQ Assay, a bias-controlled multiplex PCR. Concerning the study's data processing: Nucleated cell counts per sample were estimated from amplification of reference gene primers within the assay. To quantify the absolute abundance of each unique TCRbeta CDR3 rearrangement, sequence reads were collapsed and filtered. Productive Simpson clonality was computed per sample as the square root of Simpson's diversity index over productive rearrangements. TCRdb retrieved this table from immuneACCESS and kept in-frame rearrangements only. Not all clones are present; in checked studies, unresolved V genes account for under half, and no reason is known for the remainder. V, J and clone size reflect that table, while D and trimming were determined from the DNA. For this sample there are some 120,000 clones; over 75% appear just once. The ten largest account for around 6.3% of the sample.

The sample taken for sequencing was peripheral blood. The clonotype originates from an elderly man with active or convalescent COVID-19. This receptor chain uses TRBV28 and TRBJ2-1; the junction holds 8 bases that match TRBD2. This receptor has the CDR3 CASSSGRGGPNYNEQFF. The bases read TGTGCCAGCAGCTCCGGGAGGGGAGGCCCCAACTACAATGAGCAGTTCTTC. The full variable domain, with segments outside the CDR3 supplied by the reference TRBV28 and TRBJ2-1 proteins, appears as DVKVTQSSRYLVKRTGEKVFLECVQDMDHENMFWYRQDPGLGLRLIYFSYDVKMKEKGDIPEGYSVSREKKERFSLILESASTNQTSMYLCASSSGRGGPNYNEQFFGPGTRLTVL.